These 23 T cell receptor beta chains came from one sample sequenced in a study of human T cells and chemical hapten exposure. TCRdb redid the calling of the RACE reads with MiXCR, one entry per CDR3 protein. Here the sample spans 300,000 to 400,000 distinct CDR3 sequences, approximately 5.1% being singletons. As to time point: pre-sensitization, week 0. The treatment is: therapeutic diphenylcyclopropenone sensitization with weekly scalp DPC. The source was whole blood, collected in connection with sensitization to the hapten diphenylcyclopropenone (DPC). The receptors stem from a woman between 45 and 60 years old with alopecia areata. Some clones in this sample may be carry-over from other donors' samples.

This clonotype was detected a few times. This chain joins TRBV3-1 and TRBJ1-3, with 7 bases fitting TRBD1. With 1 base clipped from V and 5 bases from J, the junction kept 2 bases outside the gene matches. Germline CDR1 and CDR2: LGHDT and YNNKEL (reference sequence). This CDR3 is 14 amino acids long. The CDR3 reads CASSQVGGRNTIYF. The CDR3 DNA follows: TGTGCCAGCAGCCAAGTAGGGGGCAGAAACACCATATATTTT.

At least ten counts were recorded for this clonotype. The rearrangement joins TRBV14 to TRBJ2-1, with D possibly being TRBD1 (6 bases). V lost 4 bases and J lost 9, with 25 bases in between. Germline V gives CDR1 SGHDN, CDR2 FVKESK. The CDR3 runs 17 residues. CDR3 sequence: CASSPSLGGLGAGEQFF. The CDR3 DNA is TGTGCCAGCAGCCCGTCTCTTGGGGGCCTGGGGGCAGGTGAGCAGTTCTTC.

This clonotype was detected ten times or more. This rearrangement joins TRBV29-1 to TRBJ2-3; 9 bases map to TRBD2. This CDR3 contains 13 residues. CDR1 and CDR2 (germline): SQVTM, ANQGSEA. After removal of 2 bases from V and 6 bases from J, the junction contained 3 bases not matched to a gene. The CDR3 nucleotides read TGCAGCGTTGAAATTGCGGGGGGGGATACGCAGTATTTT. Encoded protein: CSVEIAGGDTQYF.

This clonotype came up many times. The chain's CDR3 is CASSYFGGAEVDTQYF. The DNA of the CDR3 is TGTGCCAGCAGTTACTTCGGCGGGGCCGAGGTAGATACGCAGTATTTT. V usage is TRBV6-2 or TRBV6-3 and J usage is TRBJ2-3, with D tentatively TRBD2 (6 bases). This CDR3 has 16 residues. Germline V gene sequence: CDR1 MNHEY, CDR2 SVGEGT. Trimming took 1 base from V and 5 from J, leaving 16 bases between them.

Remarks on this clonotype: This could be a read error, since a much larger clone is one nucleotide away. The chain is built from TRBV2 and TRBJ2-3; no reliable D call. The DNA end is more similar to TRBJ1-5, so the J call may be wrong. Germline V lookup: CDR1 SNHLY, CDR2 FYNNEI. The CDR3 length is 15 residues. The CDR3 reads CASKPRLGAADTQHF. As DNA, the CDR3 is TGTGCCAGCAAGCCAAGACTAGGTGCGGCAGATACGCAGCATTTT.

There are a few counts of this clonotype. V usage is TRBV27 and J usage is TRBJ2-3, with TRBD2 matching over 8 bases. CDR1 MNHEY and CDR2 SMNVEV come from the germline V gene (reference sequence). Unmatched junction bases numbered 11, after V lost 3 bases and J lost 3 bases. This CDR3 contains 17 residues. The CDR3 spells CASSFSLPGGGTDTQYF. CDR3 coding DNA: TGTGCCAGCAGTTTCAGCCTCCCGGGAGGGGGGACAGATACGCAGTATTTT.

There are many counts of this clonotype. This chain joins TRBV29-1 and TRBJ1-3; 7 bases map to TRBD1. The V gene's germline CDR1 is SQVTM and CDR2 ANQGSEA. The junction had 4 bases not matched to a gene; V was cut back by 2 bases and J by 3 bases. The CDR3 has 14 residues. CDR3 protein: CSVEIQGLGNTIYF. CDR3 nucleotides: TGCAGCGTTGAAATACAGGGGCTTGGAAACACCATATATTTT.

This rearrangement joins TRBV2 to TRBJ1-5; a possible D gene is TRBD1 (5 bases). Germline CDR1 is SNHLY and CDR2 is FYNNEI. V lost 4 bases, J lost 5 bases, and 12 bases lay in between. The CDR3 is 14 amino acids. CDR3 nucleotides: TGTGCCAGCAGTGGGGACGGTCGGGATCAGCCCCAGCATTTT. This gives the protein CASSGDGRDQPQHF. Based on the CDR3 plus reference TRBV2 and TRBJ1-5, the full variable domain is EPEVTQTPSHQVTQMGQEVILRCVPISNHLYFYWYRQILGQKVEFLVSFYNNEISEKSEIFDDQFSVERPDGSNFTLKIRSTKLEDSAMYFCASSGDGRDQPQHFGDGTRLSIL.

This clonotype was seen a few times. For the CDR3, the DNA is TGCAGCGTTTCAGAGGGGGCAGGCAATCAGCCCCAGCATTTT. Residues: CSVSEGAGNQPQHF. The rearrangement joins TRBV29-1 to TRBJ1-5, with 7 bases that match TRBD1. Germline V gene sequence: CDR1 SQVTM, CDR2 ANQGSEA. V lost 5 bases to trimming and J lost 2 bases; unmatched junction nucleotides: 6. The CDR3 consists of 14 residues. The variable domain in full, with the rest retrieved from reference TRBV29-1 and TRBJ1-5, is SAVISQKPSRDICQRGTSLTIQCQVDSQVTMMFWYRQQPGQSLTLIATANQGSEATYESGFVIDKFPISRPNLTFSTLTVSNMSPEDSSIYLCSVSEGAGNQPQHFGDGTRLSIL.

This clonotype was seen repeatedly, ten times or more. The chain combines TRBV29-1 with TRBJ2-1; maybe TRBD2 (6 bases). Germline assignment: CDR1 SQVTM and CDR2 ANQGSEA. V was cut by 6 bases and J by 2 bases, with 11 bases left in between. The CDR3 loop spans 13 amino acids. The CDR3 loop is CSVIAEPYNEQFF. For the CDR3, the DNA is TGCAGCGTGATAGCGGAGCCCTACAATGAGCAGTTCTTC.

This clonotype turned up a few times. This chain links TRBV29-1 with TRBJ2-3; weak D call: TRBD2 (6 bases). Germline loops: CDR1 SQVTM, CDR2 ANQGSEA. V lost 1 base and J lost 0, with 11 bases in between. The CDR3 runs to 15 residues. Here the CDR3 DNA reads TGCAGCGTTGAAGGGGGACTGTTTAGCACAGATACGCAGTATTTT. This translates into CSVEGGLFSTDTQYF.

This clonotype was counted ten times or more. The rearrangement links TRBV29-1 to TRBJ2-3; D perhaps matches TRBD2 (5 bases). Germline-derived CDR1 and CDR2 are SQVTM and ANQGSEA. The CDR3 loop spans 14 amino acids. Trimming pared 6 bases from V and 0 bases from J, leaving 13 bases between. The CDR3 loop is CSVGGLSSTDTQYF. CDR3 DNA: TGCAGCGTGGGCGGACTTTCTAGCACAGATACGCAGTATTTT.

This clonotype was seen at least ten times. This chain connects TRBV5-1 to TRBJ1-6; D gene unclear. Germline CDR1 SGHRS, CDR2 YFSETQ. The CDR3 runs 14 residues. Trimming took off 4 bases at V and 1 base at J, with 6 bases between the two ends. The CDR3 coding sequence is TGCGCCAGCAGCCCGGAATCCTATAATTCACCCCTCCACTTT. Translation: CASSPESYNSPLHF.

This clonotype has a count of ten or more. The genes are TRBV20-1 and TRBJ1-1, with a weak D call TRBD1 (6 bases). CDR1 DFQATT and CDR2 SNEGSKA come from the germline V gene (reference sequence). This CDR3 is built from 14 residues. The CDR3 coding sequence is TGCAGCCCGAGGGGGGGAGGACTGAACACTGAAGCTTTCTTT. Its translation: CSPRGGGLNTEAFF.

This clonotype has more than one count but fewer than ten. The rearrangement links TRBV6-6 to TRBJ2-3; 10 bases match TRBD2. In germline, CDR1 is MNHNY, CDR2 SVGAGI (reference sequence). The CDR3 consists of 16 residues. V shed 2 bases and J 5 bases; nucleotides not matched to a gene: 7. The CDR3 is CASSYGAGGPVDTQYF. The CDR3 DNA follows: TGTGCCAGCAGTTACGGAGCGGGGGGGCCGGTAGATACGCAGTATTTT.

This sequence joins TRBV6-6 and TRBJ2-3, with D tentatively TRBD2 (5 bases). Germline CDR1 MNHNY, CDR2 SVGAGI (reference sequence). V was clipped by 5 bases and J by 2 bases, with 17 bases between them. This CDR3 is built from 16 residues. The CDR3 here is CASSIGGLSNTDTQYF. In nucleotides, the CDR3 is TGTGCCAGCAGTATCGGAGGTCTTTCCAACACAGATACGCAGTATTTT.

V gene TRBV6-6 combines with J gene TRBJ1-6; perhaps TRBD1 as D (6 bases). The length of the CDR3 is 15 residues. Trimming cost V 5 bases and J 7 bases, with 15 bases left between them. CDR1 is MNHNY, CDR2 SVGAGI, per germline (reference sequence). This CDR3 reads CASSQGGAQNSPLHF. CDR3 sequence (DNA): TGTGCCAGCAGTCAAGGGGGGGCGCAGAATTCACCCCTCCACTTT.

The rearrangement joins TRBV24-1 to TRBJ2-1; no definite D call. Germline-derived CDR1 and CDR2 are KGHDR and SFDVKD. Trimming pared 1 base from V and 7 bases from J, leaving 7 bases between. This CDR3 has 13 amino acids. The CDR3: CATSDFGRNEQFF. CDR3 in DNA: TGTGCCACCAGTGATTTTGGTCGGAATGAGCAGTTCTTC.

This clonotype was seen many times. The genes are TRBV18 and TRBJ2-1; D might be TRBD1 or TRBD2, each matching 5 bases. This CDR3 region has 14 residues. V was clipped by 3 bases and J by 5 bases, with 11 bases between them. Germline values: CDR1 KGHSH, CDR2 LQKENI. This chain's CDR3 is CASSPLRGDNEQFF. The CDR3 DNA is TGTGCCAGCTCACCCCTTAGGGGAGACAATGAGCAGTTCTTC.

In its sample, this clonotype was seen a few times. J is TRBJ1-1 and V is TRBV6-6, with D hard to call. This CDR3 comprises 15 residues. The V gene lost 0 bases and the J gene lost 5 bases, with 13 bases spanning the gap. CDR1 is MNHNY and CDR2 is SVGAGI in the germline V gene (reference sequence). CDR3 DNA: TGTGCCAGCAGTTACTCTATGGGAAGTAAGACTGAAGCTTTCTTT. This codes for CASSYSMGSKTEAFF.

In DNA, the CDR3 is TGTGCCAGCAGCCAAGAAGGGGGGATTATCACCGGGGAGCTGTTTTTT. This codes for CASSQEGGIITGELFF. V is TRBV3-1 and J is TRBJ2-2; the D gene could be TRBD1 or TRBD2 (6 bases each). Germline-derived CDR1 and CDR2 are LGHDT and YNNKEL (reference sequence). The CDR3 runs to 16 residues. V lost 0 bases to trimming and J lost 4 bases, with 12 bases between them.

This clonotype turned up a few times. The V gene is TRBV27, the J gene TRBJ2-3; 9 nucleotides align to TRBD2. Germline lookup yields CDR1 MNHEY and CDR2 SMNVEV (reference sequence). Trimming cost V 5 bases and J 1 base; bases outside gene matches: 16. The CDR3 has 19 amino acids. The CDR3 spells CASSPRGGGAGGRTDTQYF. In DNA form, the CDR3 reads TGTGCCAGCAGTCCCAGGGGTGGTGGAGCGGGAGGACGCACAGATACGCAGTATTTT.

The rearrangement uses TRBV7-2 and TRBJ1-1; no clear D. The germline gives CDR1 SGHTA, CDR2 FQGNSA. The V end was cut by 1 base, the J end by 1 base, with 7 bases between. The CDR3 sequence is 14 residues long. CDR3 sequence: CASSLVNSNTEAFF. CDR3 bases: TGTGCCAGCAGCTTAGTTAATTCGAACACTGAAGCTTTCTTT.